This T cell receptor beta chain was recorded in a study of OX40 agonist ivuxolimab in advanced cancers. About the study: Patients were given ivuxolimab, an antibody that agonizes OX40 (CD134). Age averaged about 62 years (range roughly 23 to 85), and less than 85% were male.

As to this clone: Its cognate antigen is unknown.

The ends were cut back, 11 bases at V and 1 base at J, with 30 bases in the middle. This CDR3 contains 18 residues. Germline V gives CDR1 ENHRY, CDR2 SYGVKD. Data came from immunoSEQ multiplex PCR; TCRdb stores just in-frame clones and leaves some out. This table has some 77,000 clones, around nine tenths appearing once. Study outcomes and limitations: Clonal expansion in partial responders at 0.1-3.0 mg/kg ranked among the lowest. Mean expanded clone counts were higher in CD8+ than CD4+ T cells.

The V and J genes are TRBV10-3 and TRBJ2-7, with D possibly being TRBD2 (6 bases). The receptor's source is an adult with an advanced solid tumor such as melanoma, head and neck, liver or kidney cancer. The source was CD4+ or CD8+ T cells sorted from blood, collected in a trial of the OX40 agonist ivuxolimab. The CDR3 region is CAAGRTGGGGGPSYEQYF. The CDR3 nucleotides are TGTGCCGCGGGTCGGACGGGCGGTGGGGGAGGCCCTTCCTACGAGCAGTACTTC.